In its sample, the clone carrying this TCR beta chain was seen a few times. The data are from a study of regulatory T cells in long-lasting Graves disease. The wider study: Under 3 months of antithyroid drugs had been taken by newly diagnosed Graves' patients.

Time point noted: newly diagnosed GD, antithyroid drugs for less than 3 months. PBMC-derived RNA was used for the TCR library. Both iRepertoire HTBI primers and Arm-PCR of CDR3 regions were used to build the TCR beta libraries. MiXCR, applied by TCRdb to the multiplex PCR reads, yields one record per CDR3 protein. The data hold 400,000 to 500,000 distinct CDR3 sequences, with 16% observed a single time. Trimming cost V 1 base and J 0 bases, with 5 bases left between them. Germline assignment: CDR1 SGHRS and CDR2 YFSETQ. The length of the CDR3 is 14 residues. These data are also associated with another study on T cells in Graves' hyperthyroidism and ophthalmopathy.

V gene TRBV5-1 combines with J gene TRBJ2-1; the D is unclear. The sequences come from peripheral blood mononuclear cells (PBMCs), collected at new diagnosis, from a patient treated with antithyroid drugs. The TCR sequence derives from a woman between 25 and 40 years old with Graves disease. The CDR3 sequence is CASSLQNSYNEQFF. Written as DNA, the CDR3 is TGCGCCAGCAGCTTGCAGAACTCCTACAATGAGCAGTTCTTC.